What follows describes a single T cell receptor (beta chain). Those who participated ranged in age from about 18 to 89 years and resided in under 25 US areas. Clinical history reported by participants formed the basis on which cohorts were assigned. This record belongs to a study of blood T cell repertoires in COVID-19. On the study more broadly: Samples taken during acute and convalescent COVID-19 were collected in the United States, Italy and Spain. PBMCs, B-cell-depleted T cells, or T cells were the source of the cDNA or gDNA that made up the material.

Sequencing was performed with immunoSEQ multiplex PCR; in TCRdb, only in-frame clones are kept and a portion is missing. The sample shows 150,000 to 200,000 clones, around 76% of them seen only once. Germline assignment: CDR1 KGHSH and CDR2 LQKENI. V lost 2 bases to trimming and J lost 0 bases; unmatched junction nucleotides: 2. The CDR3 is made up of 16 amino acids. Sequenced input: PBMCs or T cells enriched from blood (not recorded which). The clonotype was recovered from a woman aged 45 to 65 with acute COVID-19. The V gene is TRBV18, the J gene TRBJ2-2; TRBD1 matches 8 bases. CDR3 bases: TGTGCCAGCTCACCAAGACAGGGGACGAACACCGGGGAGCTGTTTTTT. Translation: CASSPRQGTNTGELFF. Full variable domain (missing parts from reference TRBV18 and TRBJ2-2): NAGVMQNPRHLVRRRGQEARLRCSPMKGHSHVYWYRQLPEEGLKFMVYLQKENIIDESGMPKERFSAEFPKEGPSILRIQQVVRGDSAAYFCASSPRQGTNTGELFFGEGSRLTVL.